This T cell receptor beta chain comes out of a study of CD8 T cells in ankylosing spondylitis (dated by TCRdb to 2016 to 2017). For the wider study: To find TCR variants linked to disease, the study profiled T cell receptor beta repertoires in ankylosing spondylitis patients and healthy donors. Samples of peripheral blood were taken, and for ankylosing spondylitis patients, synovial fluid was collected as well. The whole study cohort included some 100 healthy donors and about two dozen ankylosing spondylitis patients. Broader findings and caveats from the paper: Blood from ankylosing spondylitis patients appeared to be characterized by a TCR beta motif composed of several highly homologous amino acid variants. Some TCR beta motif variants had previously been reported in synovial fluid and blood of reactive arthritis patients, which suggested common disease-initiation mechanisms. The disease-linked clones showed a CD8+ phenotype and occurred at relatively low frequencies in peripheral blood. Significant enrichment of the disease-linked clones was reported in matched synovial fluid samples from ankylosing spondylitis patients.

Concerning this clonotype itself: Its specific antigen is unknown. Base qualities are not recorded, but no much larger clone differs from it by a single base.

For sequencing, an Illumina HiSeq 2500 was employed. Quantitative 5'-RACE with molecular barcodes was used to prepare TCR beta libraries. Concerning the study's data processing: Disease-linked TCR variants were identified with a new computational method built on a probabilistic model of VDJ rearrangement. TCRdb passed the public sequencing reads through fastp at Q25 and MiXCR, retaining productive beta sequences. Every CDR3 protein is listed once, alongside the most common genes and DNA of its rows. The authors' filters were not applied to this entry. In this sample the table shows 450,000 or so distinct CDR3 sequences, roughly a quarter of which occur a single time. About 1% of the sample goes to the ten largest clones. The sequenced material came from blood, either unsorted or a sorted T cell fraction (not recorded which). This clonotype originated in a male donor with ankylosing spondylitis.

In nucleotides, the sequence is TGCAGTGCCGCTCTCTCTGGAAACACCATATATTTT. Protein translation: CSAALSGNTIYF. The V gene is TRBV20-1 and the J gene is TRBJ1-3, with the identity of the D gene unclear. From its cysteine to its phenylalanine, the CDR3 spans 12 amino acids. Of all the DNA, just the CDR3 is kept, 36 bases in frame from base 1. CDR1 and CDR2 were assigned from the germline V gene (reference sequence) as DFQATT and SNEGSKA. V is reduced by 6 bases and J by 0 bases, leaving a spacing of 6 bases between them.